One and the same sample provided the 15 T cell receptor beta chains below, sequenced in a study of cytomegalovirus exposure and HLA in healthy donors (dated by TCRdb to 2015 to 2018). Libraries were prepared through the immunoSEQ multiplex PCR assay. For the multiplex PCR, a mixture combining 60 forward primers for TCR Vbeta segments and 13 reverse primers for TCR Jbeta segments was used. TCRdb stores this immuneACCESS table with in-frame sequences only. Part of the clones is absent; in the studies checked, under half of the shortfall reflects unresolved V genes, and no reason is known for the rest. The sample includes 90,000 to 130,000 clones, with 82% observed a single time. Together, the top ten hold approximately 23% of the sample. Specimen: PBMCs. All receptors derive from a man younger than 40 in good health and CMV-seropositive.

This rearrangement joins TRBV9 to TRBJ1-4; TRBD1 agrees at 8 bases. The germline V gene encodes CDR1 SGDLS and CDR2 YYNGEE. Trimming at V came to 3 bases and at J to 7 bases, leaving 2 bases not matched to a gene. This CDR3 region has 13 residues. The CDR3 DNA reads as TGTGCCAGCAGCGGAACAGGGGGTGAAAAACTGTTTTTT. This encodes CASSGTGGEKLFF.

This sequence joins TRBV15 and TRBJ1-1; maybe TRBD1 (5 bases). The CDR3 sequence is 14 residues long. Trimming pared 0 bases from V and 2 bases from J, leaving 7 bases between. Germline CDR1 is LNHNV and CDR2 is YYDKDF (reference sequence). DNA for the CDR3: TGTGCCACCAGCAGAGACAGGGCTAACACTGAAGCTTTCTTT. It encodes CATSRDRANTEAFF.

The rearrangement links TRBV5-1 to TRBJ2-5; 10 bases agree with TRBD2. This CDR3 comprises 16 residues. Trimming cost V 0 bases and J 4 bases; bases outside gene matches: 6. The V gene's germline CDR1 is SGHRS and CDR2 YFSETQ. The CDR3 nucleotides read TGCGCCAGCAGCTTGGGTCCAGCGGGAGGGGGAGAGACCCAGTACTTC. Residues: CASSLGPAGGGETQYF.

The chain employs TRBV5-6 and TRBJ1-1; a weak D match, TRBD1 (6 bases). CDR1 is SGHDT, CDR2 YYEEEE, per germline. The CDR3 runs 13 residues. Deletions cut 2 bases from V and 4 bases from J, with 9 bases between. The CDR3 loop is CASSLTGSTEAFF. In DNA, the CDR3 is TGTGCCAGCAGCTTAACAGGGAGCACTGAAGCTTTCTTT.

This sequence joins TRBV9 and TRBJ1-1, with D tentatively TRBD1 (5 bases). The CDR3 contains 16 residues. Germline-derived CDR1 and CDR2 are SGDLS and YYNGEE. Trimming pared 3 bases from V and 4 bases from J, leaving 19 bases between. The CDR3 DNA sequence: TGTGCCAGCAGCGCCCCGGTGGGGGGGGGTTCCACTGAAGCTTTCTTT. This translates into CASSAPVGGGSTEAFF.

V usage is TRBV6-1 and J usage is TRBJ1-1, with TRBD1 as a possible D gene (5 bases). Trimming removed 3 bases from V and 0 bases from J, with 14 bases in between. The germline V gene encodes CDR1 MNHNS and CDR2 SASEGT. The CDR3 contains 16 residues. CDR3 region: CASSDSRGTVNTEAFF. CDR3 bases: TGTGCCAGCAGTGACAGCCGGGGGACGGTGAACACTGAAGCTTTCTTT.

This clone showed up just a few times. The DNA of the CDR3 is TGTGCCAGCAGTGGTGCGGGGCCCGAGACCCAGTACTTC. This codes for CASSGAGPETQYF. The J gene is TRBJ2-5, the V gene TRBV2, with D perhaps matching TRBD2 (6 bases). This CDR3 has 13 amino acids. Between the trimmed V and J ends, which lost 4 bases and 5 bases, there was a span of 11 bases. Germline CDR1 is SNHLY and CDR2 is FYNNEI.

There are a few counts of this clone. This chain links TRBV6-5 with TRBJ2-5; perhaps TRBD1 as D (5 bases). The CDR3 has 14 amino acids. The germline gives CDR1 MNHEY, CDR2 SVGAGI. Trimming left V 2 bases short and J 4 bases short, with 11 bases between. This chain's CDR3 is CASSYAARVETQYF. The CDR3 DNA reads as TGTGCCAGCAGTTACGCCGCCAGGGTAGAGACCCAGTACTTC.

The chain combines TRBV7-2 with TRBJ2-3, with 15 bases matching TRBD2. V trimming: 5 bases; J trimming: 3 bases; junction bases outside the gene matches: 9. The length of the CDR3 is 18 residues. The germline V gene encodes CDR1 SGHTA and CDR2 FQGNSA. CDR3 residues: CASSPRTSGGAWTDTQYF. The CDR3 DNA is TGTGCCAGCAGCCCGCGGACTAGCGGGGGGGCATGGACAGATACGCAGTATTTT.

This chain links TRBV30 with TRBJ1-3, with 7 nucleotides matching TRBD1. The J segment lost 9 bases and the V segment lost 1 base, leaving 9 bases of the junction unmatched. The CDR3 covers 14 residues. The germline V gene has CDR1 GTSNPN and CDR2 SVGIG (reference sequence). CDR3 DNA sequence: TGTGCCTGGAGTGAGACAGGGCCAAAGGGCACCATATATTTT. Translation gives CAWSETGPKGTIYF.

This chain uses TRBV5-1 with TRBJ2-1, with 9 nucleotides matching TRBD2. The CDR3 runs 16 residues. V shed 0 bases, J shed 7 bases, and the junction held 8 bases outside the gene matches. CDR1 is SGHRS, CDR2 YFSETQ, per germline. This CDR3 is CASSLGLAVLINEQFF. CDR3 in DNA: TGCGCCAGCAGCTTGGGACTAGCGGTTCTCATAAATGAGCAGTTCTTC.

The V call is TRBV5-6, the J call TRBJ2-6; D gene unclear. Germline values: CDR1 SGHDT, CDR2 YYEEEE. The V end was cut by 2 bases, the J end by 2 bases, with 11 bases between. CDR3 size: 16 residues. This CDR3 reads CASSFPPGTGANVLTF. The CDR3 coding sequence is TGTGCCAGCAGCTTTCCCCCGGGTACTGGGGCCAACGTCCTGACTTTC.

V usage is TRBV7-9 and J usage is TRBJ1-3; D uncertain. The V and J ends lost 1 base and 0 bases respectively, with 7 bases between them. CDR1 and CDR2 (germline): SEHNR, FQNEAQ (reference sequence). The CDR3 runs to 15 residues. CDR3 protein: CASSLVVISGNTIYF. CDR3 DNA sequence: TGTGCCAGCAGCTTAGTAGTGATCTCTGGAAACACCATATATTTT.

The V and J genes are TRBV4-1 and TRBJ2-3, with 7 bases lining up with TRBD2. V was clipped by 1 base and J by 2 bases; unmatched bases: 3. The CDR3 has 15 residues. In germline, CDR1 is MGHRA, CDR2 YSYEKL. The CDR3 region has the DNA TGCGCCAGCAGCCAAGGCGGGACTACCACAGATACGCAGTATTTT. Translation gives CASSQGGTTTDTQYF.

This clone came up once. The rearrangement links TRBV6-5 to TRBJ2-7; 8 bases are a match to TRBD1. V shed 7 bases and J 0 bases; nucleotides not matched to a gene: 2. The CDR3 is 13 amino acids. Per germline, CDR1 MNHEY and CDR2 SVGAGI. CDR3 nucleotides: TGTGCCAGCAATACAGGGGGCTCCTACGAGCAGTACGTC. Protein: CASNTGGSYEQYV.